The clone carrying this TCR beta chain was picked up a small number of times. Its antigen is not identified. Relying on iRepertoire HTBI primers and Arm-PCR of CDR3 regions, the team built TCR beta libraries. TCRdb itself ran the multiplex PCR reads through MiXCR, one entry per CDR3 protein. Here the sample spans hundreds of thousands of distinct CDR3 sequences, about 15% being singletons. Noted time point: newly diagnosed GD, antithyroid drugs for less than 3 months. The TCR library was prepared using RNA isolated from PBMCs. These data originate in a study of regulatory T cells in long-lasting Graves disease. Study results and limitations: Persistent Graves' patients showed a TCR diversity that was lower than that of newly diagnosed ones.

A further study also used this sample, focusing on T cells in Graves' hyperthyroidism and ophthalmopathy. As that report states: A first-round RT-PCR of the TCR CDR3 used the HTBI primer set.

Here the sequenced sample was peripheral blood mononuclear cells (PBMCs), taken at new diagnosis, from a patient treated with antithyroid drugs. The sequence was collected from a woman under 40 with Graves disease.

CDR3: CASSEGAYRVISGNQPQHF. The DNA for the CDR3 is TGTGCCAGCAGTGAAGGGGCTTACAGGGTCATCAGTGGCAATCAGCCCCAGCATTTT. This sequence joins TRBV6-1 and TRBJ1-5; D perhaps matches TRBD1 (6 bases). V shed 1 base and J shed 2 bases, with 21 bases lying between them. Germline assignment: CDR1 MNHNS and CDR2 SASEGT. The CDR3 extends over 19 amino acids.